Shown below are 17 T cell receptor beta chains from a single sample sequenced in a study of shared clonotypes between healthy human individuals. TCRdb's table, derived via immunoSEQ multiplex PCR, lists solely in-frame clones and lacks some. The data hold 2,100,000 or so clones, with more than 90% observed a single time. The specimen sequenced was naive CD4+ T cells sorted from blood. Subset described: CD45RA+ positively selected. These TCRs come from a man younger than 35 in good health.

The rearrangement uses TRBV5-1 and TRBJ1-1; the match to TRBD1 covers 8 bases. The CDR3 has 15 amino acids. After removal of 2 bases from V and 0 bases from J, the junction contained 3 bases not matched to a gene. Looked up from germline, CDR1 is SGHRS and CDR2 is YFSETQ. In DNA form, the CDR3 reads TGCGCCAGCAGCTTCTTACAGGGGGTGAACACTGAAGCTTTCTTT. This translates into CASSFLQGVNTEAFF. The complete variable domain, with remaining parts taken from reference TRBV5-1 and TRBJ1-1, reads KAGVTQTPRYLIKTRGQQVTLSCSPISGHRSVSWYQQTPGQGLQFLFEYFSETQRNKGNFPGRFSGRQFSNSRSEMNVSTLELGDSALYLCASSFLQGVNTEAFFGQGTRLTVV.

On this clone itself: The same CDR3 is also encoded by other DNA sequences in this sample. V gene TRBV10-3 combines with J gene TRBJ2-1; D remains ambiguous. This CDR3 comprises 12 residues. Trimming left V 3 bases short and J 5 bases short, with 5 bases between. From germline, CDR1 is ENHRY and CDR2 SYGVKD. This chain's CDR3 is CAISERDNEQFF. CDR3 nucleotides: TGTGCCATCAGTGAAAGAGACAATGAGCAGTTCTTC.

The rearrangement links TRBV4-1 to TRBJ1-5, with D perhaps TRBD1 (6 bases). Germline V gene sequence: CDR1 MGHRA, CDR2 YSYEKL. This CDR3 is built from 17 residues. With 0 bases removed from V and 5 bases from J, the gap between germline ends came to 17 bases. In DNA, the CDR3 is TGCGCCAGCAGCCAAGATGAGGTCACAGGGCGGTATCAGCCCCAGCATTTT. It yields the protein CASSQDEVTGRYQPQHF.

This chain connects TRBV7-2 to TRBJ2-5; D may be TRBD1 or TRBD2 (6 bases each). Germline loops: CDR1 SGHTA, CDR2 FQGNSA. The CDR3 covers 15 residues. V lost 2 bases to trimming and J lost 2 bases, with 12 bases between them. Here the CDR3 DNA reads TGTGCCAGCAGCTTACGGGGGCCGGGGCAAGAGACCCAGTACTTC. Encoded protein: CASSLRGPGQETQYF.

The chain joins TRBV5-1 to TRBJ2-7; D uncertain. This CDR3 spans 13 amino acids. Trimming stripped 0 bases from V and 5 bases from J, with 9 bases between. The V gene's germline CDR1 is SGHRS and CDR2 YFSETQ. The CDR3 is CASSLGKVNEQYF. The CDR3 region has the DNA TGCGCCAGCAGCTTGGGTAAGGTGAACGAGCAGTACTTC.

J is TRBJ2-3 and V is TRBV18; TRBD2 matches at 8 bases. The V gene's germline CDR1 is KGHSH and CDR2 LQKENI. V lost 3 bases, J lost 6 bases, and 8 bases stayed unmatched. The CDR3 has 15 residues. CDR3 in DNA: TGTGCCAGCTCACCTCGACGGGGGGGCCCGGATACGCAGTATTTT. Amino acid sequence: CASSPRRGGPDTQYF.

The chain has TRBV28 and TRBJ2-5; a possible D gene is TRBD2 (6 bases). The germline V gene encodes CDR1 MDHEN and CDR2 SYDVKM. V shed 1 base and J shed 7 bases, with 16 bases lying between them. The CDR3 sequence is 15 residues long. As DNA, the CDR3 is TGTGCCAGCAGTTTATCTTTAGGACTGGGAGGGACCCAGTACTTC. It codes for CASSLSLGLGGTQYF.

V is TRBV6-5 and J is TRBJ2-7; D is perhaps TRBD1 or TRBD2 (6 bases each). There are 13 residues in the CDR3. Germline loops: CDR1 MNHEY, CDR2 SVGAGI. V was pared by 7 bases and J by 7 bases, with 17 bases between. In DNA, the CDR3 is TGTGCCAGCACCACCCCGGGGGCGAGTGAGCAGTACTTC. Translating it yields CASTTPGASEQYF.

This rearrangement joins TRBV4-3 to TRBJ1-4; D is unresolved. Trimming removed 0 bases at V and 3 bases at J, with 8 bases between. CDR3 size: 15 residues. In germline, CDR1 is LGHNA, CDR2 YSLEER. The CDR3 bases are TGCGCCAGCAGCCAAGAGGGAAGTCCTAATGAAAAACTGTTTTTT. It is translated as CASSQEGSPNEKLFF.

This sequence joins TRBV25-1 and TRBJ1-2; 8 bases line up with TRBD1. V dropped 3 bases and J dropped 5; count of bases not matched to a gene: 8. The CDR3 sequence is 15 residues long. Germline V CDR1 and CDR2: MGHDK, SYGVNS. The CDR3: CASSEAGTGEYGYTF. The CDR3 coding sequence is TGTGCCAGCAGTGAGGCCGGGACAGGAGAGTATGGCTACACCTTC.

On this clone itself: Other DNA sequences in the sample encode the same CDR3. The chain recombines TRBV9 with TRBJ1-6, with D uncertain. The CDR3 has 14 residues. Germline CDR1 SGDLS, CDR2 YYNGEE. Trimming took 0 bases from V and 6 from J, leaving 7 bases between them. For the CDR3, the DNA is TGTGCCAGCAGCGTAGGGTGGGGTAATTCACCCCTCCACTTT. This encodes CASSVGWGNSPLHF.

The CDR3, as DNA: TGTGCCAGTAGAACAGGAAAGGGGGATAATTCACCCCTCCACTTT. The encoded protein is CASRTGKGDNSPLHF. The chain employs TRBV19 and TRBJ1-6, with a possible D match to TRBD1 (6 bases). Trimming took 6 bases from V and 5 from J, leaving 14 bases between them. CDR1 LNHDA and CDR2 SQIVND come from the germline V gene (reference sequence). This CDR3 is built from 15 residues.

This clone is a singleton in its sample. Other DNA sequences in the same sample also yield this CDR3. J is TRBJ1-6 and V is TRBV6-1, with 10 bases lining up with TRBD1. Unmatched junction bases numbered 4, after V lost 7 bases and J lost 7 bases. Germline values: CDR1 MNHNS, CDR2 SASEGT. The CDR3 has 14 residues. The CDR3 nucleotides read TGTGCCAGCACCTCGGGACAGGGGAATTCACCCCTCCACTTT. This translates into CASTSGQGNSPLHF.

This chain uses TRBV4-3 with TRBJ2-3; D might be TRBD2 (6 bases). V was shortened by 0 bases and J by 3 bases, with 19 bases between the two germline ends. CDR3 length: 18 amino acids. In germline, CDR1 is LGHNA, CDR2 YSLEER. The CDR3 loop is CASSQETSRLGRTDTQYF. CDR3 nucleotides: TGCGCCAGCAGCCAAGAGACATCGAGACTAGGTCGGACAGATACGCAGTATTTT.

The chain has TRBV30 and TRBJ1-1; D remains ambiguous. Germline-derived CDR1 and CDR2 are GTSNPN and SVGIG (reference sequence). V was trimmed by 4 bases and J by 6 bases, leaving 18 bases between them. The CDR3 extends over 14 amino acids. CDR3 sequence reads: CAWNDGGRVAEAFF. In nucleotides, the CDR3 is TGTGCCTGGAATGATGGAGGGAGAGTAGCTGAAGCTTTCTTT.

The chain uses TRBV18 and TRBJ1-1; D remains unclear. The V gene's germline CDR1 is KGHSH and CDR2 LQKENI. There are 14 residues in the CDR3. The V and J ends lost 2 bases and 1 base respectively, with 8 bases between them. CDR3 nucleotide sequence: TGTGCCAGCTCACCAGCAGGAAAGAACACTGAAGCTTTCTTT. Protein: CASSPAGKNTEAFF.

V and J are TRBV29-1 and TRBJ2-1; TRBD2 matches at 14 bases. Trimming cost V 6 bases and J 7 bases; bases outside gene matches: 11. This CDR3 is 16 amino acids long. Germline CDR1 and CDR2: SQVTM and ANQGSEA. The CDR3 region is CSVSPRLAGGGNEQFF. Here the CDR3 DNA reads TGCAGCGTGTCACCCCGACTAGCGGGAGGGGGTAATGAGCAGTTCTTC.